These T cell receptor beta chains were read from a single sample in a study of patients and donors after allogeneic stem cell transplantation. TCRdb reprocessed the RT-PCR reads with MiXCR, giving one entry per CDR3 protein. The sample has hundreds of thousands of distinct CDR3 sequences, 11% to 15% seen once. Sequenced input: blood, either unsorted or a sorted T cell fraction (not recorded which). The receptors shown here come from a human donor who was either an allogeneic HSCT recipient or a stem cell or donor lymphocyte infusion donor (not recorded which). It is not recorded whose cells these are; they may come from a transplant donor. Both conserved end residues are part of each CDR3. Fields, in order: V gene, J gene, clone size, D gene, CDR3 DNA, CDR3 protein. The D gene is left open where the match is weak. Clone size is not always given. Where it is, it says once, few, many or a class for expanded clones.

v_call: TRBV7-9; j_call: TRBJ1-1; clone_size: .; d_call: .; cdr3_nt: TGTGCCAGCAGCTCACTGGGAAAGACTGAAGCTTTCTTT; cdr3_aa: CASSSLGKTEAFF
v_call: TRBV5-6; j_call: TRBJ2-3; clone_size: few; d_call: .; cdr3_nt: TGTGCCAGCAGCCCGCCGCAGGGCCGGGGCACAGATACGCAGTATTTT; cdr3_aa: CASSPPQGRGTDTQYF
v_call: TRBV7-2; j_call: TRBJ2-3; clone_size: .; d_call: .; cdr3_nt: TGTGCCAGCAGCTTCGGTGGGTATGGGGATACGCAGTATTTT; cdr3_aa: CASSFGGYGDTQYF
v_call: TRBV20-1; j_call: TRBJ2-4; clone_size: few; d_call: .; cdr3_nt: TGCAGTGCTGCGACTAGGGGGGAAAACATTCAGTACTTC; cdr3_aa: CSAATRGENIQYF
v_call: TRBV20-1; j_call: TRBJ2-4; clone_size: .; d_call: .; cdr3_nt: TGCAGTGCGGGACGGGGAGCCAAAAACATTCAGTACTTC; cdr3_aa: CSAGRGAKNIQYF
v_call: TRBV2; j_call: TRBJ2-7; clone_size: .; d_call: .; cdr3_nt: TGTGCCGTTCCTCCTCCCAGAGGTTTGCCCAACGAGCAGTACTTC; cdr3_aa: CAVPPPRGLPNEQYF
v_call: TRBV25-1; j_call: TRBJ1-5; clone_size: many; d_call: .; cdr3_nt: TGTGCCAGCAGTGAATCAGGCACCCATAGCAATCAGCCCCAGCATTTT; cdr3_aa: CASSESGTHSNQPQHF
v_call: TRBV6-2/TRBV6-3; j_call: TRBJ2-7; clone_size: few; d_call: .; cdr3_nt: TGTGCCAGCAGAACCGGGACAAACCCTTCCGAGCAGTACTTC; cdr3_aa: CASRTGTNPSEQYF
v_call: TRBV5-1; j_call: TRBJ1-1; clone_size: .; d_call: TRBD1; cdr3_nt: TGCGCCAGCAGCTTGATGACAGGGGTCTCTGAAGCTTTCTTT; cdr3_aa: CASSLMTGVSEAFF
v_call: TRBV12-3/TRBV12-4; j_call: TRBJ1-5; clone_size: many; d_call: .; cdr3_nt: TGTGCCAGCAGTTTTCTACGGATAGGTCAGCCCCAGCATTTT; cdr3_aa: CASSFLRIGQPQHF
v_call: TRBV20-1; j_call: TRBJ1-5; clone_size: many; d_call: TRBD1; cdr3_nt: TGCAGTGCTGGACAGGGATATAATCAGCCCCAGCATTTT; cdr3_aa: CSAGQGYNQPQHF
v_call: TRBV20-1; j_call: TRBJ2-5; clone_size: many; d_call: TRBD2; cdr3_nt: TGCAGTGCCGAGCCGTGGACTAGAGCCCTCACTCAAGAGACCCAGTACTTC; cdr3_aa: CSAEPWTRALTQETQYF
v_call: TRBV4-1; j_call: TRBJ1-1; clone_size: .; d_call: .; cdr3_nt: TGCGCCAGCACCCACTTTGAGTTGAACACTGAAGCTTTCTTT; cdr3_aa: CASTHFELNTEAFF
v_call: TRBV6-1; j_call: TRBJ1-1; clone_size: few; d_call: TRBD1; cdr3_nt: TGTGCCAGCAGAGAGATACAGGGGACTGAAGCTTTCTTT; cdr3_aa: CASREIQGTEAFF
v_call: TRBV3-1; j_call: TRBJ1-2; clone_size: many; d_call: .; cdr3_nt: TGTGCCAGCAGCCAAGACAGCCTCTATGGCTACACCTTC; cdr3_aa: CASSQDSLYGYTF
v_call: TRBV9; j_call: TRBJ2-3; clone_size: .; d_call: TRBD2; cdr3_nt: TGTGCCAGCAGCTCCCTACGGACTAGCGGGAGAGATCGCACAGATACGCAGTATTTT; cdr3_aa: CASSSLRTSGRDRTDTQYF
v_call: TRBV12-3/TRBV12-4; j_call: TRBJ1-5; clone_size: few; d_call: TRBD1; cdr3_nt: TGTGCCAGTAAAACCGGGGGACAGGGTAATCAGCCCCAGCATTTT; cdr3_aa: CASKTGGQGNQPQHF
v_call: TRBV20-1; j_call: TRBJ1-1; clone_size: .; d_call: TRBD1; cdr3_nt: TGCGGTGCCCCGAACCCAGGACAGGCGAACACTGAAGCTTTCTTT; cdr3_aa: CGAPNPGQANTEAFF
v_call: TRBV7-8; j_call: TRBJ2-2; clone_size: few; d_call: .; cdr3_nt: TGTGCCAGCAGCTTAGACAGACCTCCCTTTTGGGGGGCCGGGGAGCTGTTTTTT; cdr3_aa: CASSLDRPPFWGAGELFF
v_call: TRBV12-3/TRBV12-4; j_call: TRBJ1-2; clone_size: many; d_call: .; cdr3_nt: TGTGCCAGCAGCCTCAATCAGGGGAATGGCTACACCTTC; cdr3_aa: CASSLNQGNGYTF
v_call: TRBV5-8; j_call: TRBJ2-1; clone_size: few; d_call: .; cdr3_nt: TGTGCCAGCAGCCCGGGACCGACTGCGGGGTTCTTC; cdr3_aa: CASSPGPTAGFF
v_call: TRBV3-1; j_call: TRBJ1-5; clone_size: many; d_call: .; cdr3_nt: TGTGCCAGCAGCCCAGGACTGGGAGTTGGACAGCCCCAGCATTTT; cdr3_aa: CASSPGLGVGQPQHF
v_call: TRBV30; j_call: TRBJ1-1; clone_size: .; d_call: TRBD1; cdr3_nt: TGTGCCTGGGCCGGGGGACAGCTTAACACTGAAGCTTTCTTT; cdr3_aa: CAWAGGQLNTEAFF
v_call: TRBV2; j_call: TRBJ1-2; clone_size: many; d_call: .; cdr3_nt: TGTGCCACCACTCGGGAGGACATCTATGGCTACACCTTC; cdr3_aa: CATTREDIYGYTF
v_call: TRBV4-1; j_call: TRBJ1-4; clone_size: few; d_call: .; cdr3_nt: TGCGCCAGCAGCCTTAACAGGGAATATGAAAAACTGTTTTTT; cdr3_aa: CASSLNREYEKLFF
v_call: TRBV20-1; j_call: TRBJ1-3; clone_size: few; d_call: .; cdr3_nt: TGCAGTGCTAGCTTCGACAGCGACTCTGGAAACACCATATATTTT; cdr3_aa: CSASFDSDSGNTIYF
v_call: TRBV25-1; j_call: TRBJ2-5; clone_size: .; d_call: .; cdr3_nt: TGTGCCAGCAGTGAATTTAAGGACCAAGAGACCCAGTACTTC; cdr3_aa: CASSEFKDQETQYF
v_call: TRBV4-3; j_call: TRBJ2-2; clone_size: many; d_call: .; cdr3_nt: TGCGCCAGCAGCCAAGGACGGAGAATAGATCCCGGGGAGCTGTTTTTT; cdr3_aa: CASSQGRRIDPGELFF
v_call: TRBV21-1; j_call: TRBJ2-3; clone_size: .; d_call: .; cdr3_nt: TGTGCCAGCAGCGGTCTCCGGCGGGAGGTGACAGATACGCAGTATTTT; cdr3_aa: CASSGLRREVTDTQYF
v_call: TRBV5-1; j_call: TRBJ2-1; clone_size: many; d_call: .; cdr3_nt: TGCGCCAGCAGCTTAACACCTACTCGAACTAGCAATGAGCAGTTCTTC; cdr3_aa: CASSLTPTRTSNEQFF
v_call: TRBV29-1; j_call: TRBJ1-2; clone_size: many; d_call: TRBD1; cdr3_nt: TGCAGCGTTGAAGTCGGACAGGGGGTGGTCGGCTACACCTTC; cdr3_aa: CSVEVGQGVVGYTF
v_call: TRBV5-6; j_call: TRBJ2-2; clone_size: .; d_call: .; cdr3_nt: TGTGCCAGCAGCTTGGCATACACCGGGGAGCTGTTTTTT; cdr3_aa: CASSLAYTGELFF
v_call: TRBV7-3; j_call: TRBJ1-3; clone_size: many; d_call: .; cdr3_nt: TGTGCCAGCAGCTTAAGGGAGGGTGACACCATATATTTT; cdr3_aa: CASSLREGDTIYF
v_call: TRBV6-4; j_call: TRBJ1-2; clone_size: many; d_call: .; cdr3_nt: TGTGCCAGCAGTGACTCAGGACCATCCATCGGGGGCTACACCTTC; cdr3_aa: CASSDSGPSIGGYTF
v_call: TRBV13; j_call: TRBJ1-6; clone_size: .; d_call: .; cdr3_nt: TGTGCCAGCAGCTTAGGGACAGCGAACGAAGTAAGGGGTTCACCCCTCCACTTT; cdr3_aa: CASSLGTANEVRGSPLHF
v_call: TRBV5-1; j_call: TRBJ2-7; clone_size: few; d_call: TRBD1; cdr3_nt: TGCGCCAGCAGCTTGGTTCAGGGGGCCGAGCAGTACTTC; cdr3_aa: CASSLVQGAEQYF
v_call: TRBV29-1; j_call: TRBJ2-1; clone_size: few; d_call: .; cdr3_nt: TGCAGCGTTGGACTATTGAGCTCCTACAATGAGCAGTTCTTC; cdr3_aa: CSVGLLSSYNEQFF
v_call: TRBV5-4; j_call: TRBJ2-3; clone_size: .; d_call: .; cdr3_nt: TGTGCCAGCAGCTCGCCGACTTGGACAGATACGCAGTATTTT; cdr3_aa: CASSSPTWTDTQYF
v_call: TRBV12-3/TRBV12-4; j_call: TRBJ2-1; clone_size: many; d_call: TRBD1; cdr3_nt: TGTGCCAGCAGTAGTACGGGACAGAGCTCTTACAATGAGCAGTTCTTC; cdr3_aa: CASSSTGQSSYNEQFF
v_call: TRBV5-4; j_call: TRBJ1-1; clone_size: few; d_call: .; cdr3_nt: TGTGCCAGCAGCTTGGAATATCCCACTGAAGCTTTCTTT; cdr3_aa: CASSLEYPTEAFF
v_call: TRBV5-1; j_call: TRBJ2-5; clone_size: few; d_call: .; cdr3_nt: TGCGCCAGCAGCTTGGGGTCGCAGGGACAAGAGACCCAGTACTTC; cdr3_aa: CASSLGSQGQETQYF
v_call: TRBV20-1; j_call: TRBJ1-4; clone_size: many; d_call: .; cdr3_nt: TGCAGTGCGGACCTGGGACTGCGTAATGAAAAACTGTTTTTT; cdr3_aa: CSADLGLRNEKLFF
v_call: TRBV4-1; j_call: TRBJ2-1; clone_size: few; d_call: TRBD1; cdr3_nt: TGCGCCAGCAGCCAAGTGGCGGGGACAGGGGAGGGTGAGCAGTTCTTC; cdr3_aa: CASSQVAGTGEGEQFF
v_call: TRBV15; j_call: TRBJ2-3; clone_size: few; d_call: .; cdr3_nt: TGTGCCACCAGCAGAAGCCGGGACAGCACAGATACGCAGTATTTT; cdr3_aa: CATSRSRDSTDTQYF
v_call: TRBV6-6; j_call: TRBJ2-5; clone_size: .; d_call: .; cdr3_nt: TGTGCCAGCAGTTACGGGGGTCCAGAGACCCAGTACTTC; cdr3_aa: CASSYGGPETQYF
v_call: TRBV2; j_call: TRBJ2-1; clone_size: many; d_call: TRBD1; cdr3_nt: TGTGCCAGCAGTGAACTCAGGGGGCTCAATGAGCAGTTCTTC; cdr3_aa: CASSELRGLNEQFF
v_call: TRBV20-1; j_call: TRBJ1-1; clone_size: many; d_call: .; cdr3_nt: TGCAGTGCTATGGGGGGGACGATGAACACTGAAGCTTTCTTT; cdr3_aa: CSAMGGTMNTEAFF
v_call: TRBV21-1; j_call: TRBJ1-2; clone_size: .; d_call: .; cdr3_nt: TGTGCCAGCAGCATCCTACCCCGGGGGGGCGATAACTATGGCTACACCTTC; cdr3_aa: CASSILPRGGDNYGYTF
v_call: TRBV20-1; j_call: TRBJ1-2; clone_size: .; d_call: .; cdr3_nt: TGCAGTGCTAGAGAGCCCGGGGGGTTGGGCAACTATGGCTACACCTTC; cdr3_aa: CSAREPGGLGNYGYTF
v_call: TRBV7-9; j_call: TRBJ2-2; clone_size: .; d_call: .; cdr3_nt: TGTGCCAGCAGCTCCGACAGGGTTGCGGGAACCGGGGAGCTGTTTTTT; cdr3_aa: CASSSDRVAGTGELFF
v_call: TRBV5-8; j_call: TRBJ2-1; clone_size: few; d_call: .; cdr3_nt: TGTGCCAGCGGGGGACCCCTTAATGAGCAGTTCTTC; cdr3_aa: CASGGPLNEQFF
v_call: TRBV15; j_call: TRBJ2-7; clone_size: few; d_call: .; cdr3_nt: TGTGCCACCAGCCCTGTTGCCGGGACCCGCTACGAGCAGTACTTC; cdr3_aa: CATSPVAGTRYEQYF
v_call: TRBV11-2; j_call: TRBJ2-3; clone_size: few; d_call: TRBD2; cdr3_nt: TGTGCCAGCAGCTCCTGGGGACTACTCACAGATACGCAGTATTTT; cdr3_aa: CASSSWGLLTDTQYF
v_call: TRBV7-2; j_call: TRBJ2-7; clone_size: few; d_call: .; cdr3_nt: TGTGCCAGCAGTTCCGTAGGGGGACCGTACGAGCAGTACTTC; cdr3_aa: CASSSVGGPYEQYF
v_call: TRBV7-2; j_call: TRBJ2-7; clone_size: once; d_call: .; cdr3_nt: TGTGCCAGCAGCTCAGTTCGAGGAGCACATGGCGAGCAGTACTTC; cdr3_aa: CASSSVRGAHGEQYF
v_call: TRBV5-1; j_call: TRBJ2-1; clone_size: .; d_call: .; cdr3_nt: TGCGCCAGCAGCTTGTTAGGAAGGAATGAGCAGTTCTTC; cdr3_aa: CASSLLGRNEQFF
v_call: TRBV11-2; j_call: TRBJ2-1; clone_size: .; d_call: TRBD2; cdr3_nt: TGTGCCAGCAGCCGCATAGCGGGGGGAACCTACAATGAGCAGTTCTTC; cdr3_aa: CASSRIAGGTYNEQFF